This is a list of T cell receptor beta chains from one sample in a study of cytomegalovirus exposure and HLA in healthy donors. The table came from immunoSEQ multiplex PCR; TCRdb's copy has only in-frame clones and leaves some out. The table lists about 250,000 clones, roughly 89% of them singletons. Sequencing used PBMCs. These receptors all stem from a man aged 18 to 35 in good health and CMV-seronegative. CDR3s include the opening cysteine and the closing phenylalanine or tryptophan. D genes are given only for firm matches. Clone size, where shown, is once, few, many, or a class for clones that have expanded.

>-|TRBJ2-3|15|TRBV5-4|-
TGTGCCAGCAGCCGGCAGGGGCCGGGCACAGATACGCAGTATTTT
CASSRQGPGTDTQYF
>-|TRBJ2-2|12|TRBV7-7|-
TGTGCCAGCATAGCCGACACCGGGGAGCTGTTTTTT
CASIADTGELFF
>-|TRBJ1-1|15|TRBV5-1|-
TGCGCCAGCTCACGGGCGGGGGGGACATATAATGAAGCTTTCTTT
CASSRAGGTYNEAFF
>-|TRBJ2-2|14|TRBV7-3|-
TGTGCCAGCAGCTTAGTGCAGGATAGTGGGGAGCTGTTTTTT
CASSLVQDSGELFF
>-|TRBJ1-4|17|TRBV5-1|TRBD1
TGCGCCAGCAGTTCGCTCGGGACAGGTTACGCTAATGAAAAACTGTTTTTT
CASSSLGTGYANEKLFF
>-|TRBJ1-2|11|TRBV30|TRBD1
TGTGCCGGGGGACAGGTCGATGGCTACACCTTC
CAGGQVDGYTF
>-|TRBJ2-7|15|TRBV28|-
TGTGCCAGCAGTTTATCGCGTGACTTCAACTACGAGCAGTACTTC
CASSLSRDFNYEQYF
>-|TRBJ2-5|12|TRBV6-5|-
TGTGCCAGCAGACAACTAGCAGAGACCCAGTACTTC
CASRQLAETQYF
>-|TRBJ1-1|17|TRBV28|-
TGTGCCAGCAGTTTATACTTCAGGTGGAACATGAACACTGAAGCTTTCTTT
CASSLYFRWNMNTEAFF
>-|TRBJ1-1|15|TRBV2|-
TGTGCCAGCAAACACAGGGACTATTTGAACACTGAAGCTTTCTTT
CASKHRDYLNTEAFF
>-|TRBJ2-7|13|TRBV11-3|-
TGTGCCAGCAGCTTAGGCCCCGGTCGCGAGCAGTACTTC
CASSLGPGREQYF
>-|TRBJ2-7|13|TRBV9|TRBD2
TGTGCCAGCAGCTCAGGGGTAGCGGGGGAGCAGTACTTC
CASSSGVAGEQYF
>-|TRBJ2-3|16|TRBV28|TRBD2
TGTGCCAGCAGTTCATCGCGGGGGGTCAGCACAGATACGCAGTATTTT
CASSSSRGVSTDTQYF
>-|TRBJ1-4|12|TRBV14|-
TGTGCCAGCAGCCAATATATCCGGGAACTGTTTTTT
CASSQYIRELFF
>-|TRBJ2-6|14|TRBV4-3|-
TGCGCCAGCAGCCAGGGCGCTGGGGCCAACGTCCTGACTTTC
CASSQGAGANVLTF
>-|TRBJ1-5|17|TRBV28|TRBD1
TGTGCCACTAAACTTGGGAGGGGACAGGGAGCGGAGCAGCCCCAGCATTTT
CATKLGRGQGAEQPQHF
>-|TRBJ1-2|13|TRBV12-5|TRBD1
TGTGCTAGTGCCCCGACAGGGGTTTACGGCTACACCTTC
CASAPTGVYGYTF
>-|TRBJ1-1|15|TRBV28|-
TGTGCCAGCAGTTTAATGGCTCAATCGAACACTGAAGCTTTCTTT
CASSLMAQSNTEAFF
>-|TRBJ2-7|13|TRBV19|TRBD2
TGTGCCAGTACCCTTAGCGGGTCCTACGAGCAGTACTTC
CASTLSGSYEQYF
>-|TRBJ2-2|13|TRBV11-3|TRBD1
TGTGCCAGCAGGGGCCAGGGGGCCGGGGAGCTGTTTTTT
CASRGQGAGELFF
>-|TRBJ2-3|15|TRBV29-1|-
TGCAGCGTGCGAGGGGGGGCTGGGGACACAGATACGCAGTATTTT
CSVRGGAGDTDTQYF
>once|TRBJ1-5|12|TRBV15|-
TGTGCCGCTTCTAGGGGTCGGCAGCCCCAGCATTTT
CAASRGRQPQHF
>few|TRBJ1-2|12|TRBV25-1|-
TGTGCCAGCAGTGAGGGGGCGCGGGGCTACACCTTC
CASSEGARGYTF
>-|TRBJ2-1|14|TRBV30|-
TGTGCCTGGAGTACAGGGAAATACTACAATGAGCAGTTCTTC
CAWSTGKYYNEQFF
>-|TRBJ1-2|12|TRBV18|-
TGTGCCAGCTCACCAATGACAGGTGGCTACACCTTC
CASSPMTGGYTF
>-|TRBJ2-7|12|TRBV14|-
TGTGCCAGCAGCCAACTAATAAACGAGCAGTACTTC
CASSQLINEQYF
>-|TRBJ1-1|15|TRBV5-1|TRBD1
TGCGCCAGCAGCTCCCCCGACAGGGGGGACACTGAAGCTTTCTTT
CASSSPDRGDTEAFF
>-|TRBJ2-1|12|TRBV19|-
TGTGCCAGTAGCGAGGGACTTAATGAGCAGTTCTTC
CASSEGLNEQFF
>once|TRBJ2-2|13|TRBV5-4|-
TGTGCCAGCAGCTACACACCCACCGGGGAGCTGTTTTTT
CASSYTPTGELFF
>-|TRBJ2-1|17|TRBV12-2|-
TGTGCAAGTCGCTTAGTTGGAGGGACTAGCGGGAGGATTGAGCAGTTCTTC
CASRLVGGTSGRIEQFF
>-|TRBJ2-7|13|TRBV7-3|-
TGTGCCAGCAGCTCCCAACGGGGCTACGAGCAGTACTTC
CASSSQRGYEQYF
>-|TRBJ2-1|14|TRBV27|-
TGTGCCAGCAGTTCTGACACGCAATACAATGAGCAGTTCTTC
CASSSDTQYNEQFF
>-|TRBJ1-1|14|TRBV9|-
TGTGCCAGCAGCGTACGGGGGGCGGACACTGAAGCTTTCTTT
CASSVRGADTEAFF
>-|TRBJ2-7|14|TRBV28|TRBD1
TGTGCCAGCAGGCCGGGACAGGGTATCTACGAGCAGTACTTC
CASRPGQGIYEQYF
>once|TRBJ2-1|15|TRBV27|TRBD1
TGTGCCAGCGAAAAAAGGGGGCGCCTGGTTCATGAGCAGTTCTTC
CASEKRGRLVHEQFF
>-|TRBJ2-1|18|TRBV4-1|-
TGCGCCAGCAGCCAAGAATCCCTATACTCGGCGGGAAACAATGAGCAGTTCTTC
CASSQESLYSAGNNEQFF
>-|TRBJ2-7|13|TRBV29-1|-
TGCAGCGTTGAGGGAAAGGGGACTTACGAGCAGTACTTC
CSVEGKGTYEQYF
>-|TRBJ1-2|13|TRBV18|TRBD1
TGTGCCAGCTCACCCGGGACAGGGGGCCGAGGTTCCTTC
CASSPGTGGRGSF
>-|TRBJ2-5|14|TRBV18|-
TGTGCCAGCTCACCATCTGGAGGGGAAGAGACCCAGTACTTC
CASSPSGGEETQYF
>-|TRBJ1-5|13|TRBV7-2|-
TGTGCCAGCAGCTGGGACAACAATCAGCCCCAGCATTTT
CASSWDNNQPQHF
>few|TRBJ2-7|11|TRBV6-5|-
TGTGCCAGCAGTTACGTCGGGGAGCAGTACTTC
CASSYVGEQYF
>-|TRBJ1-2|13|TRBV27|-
TGTGCCAGCGCTACGACAGCCAGCTATGGCTACACCTTC
CASATTASYGYTF
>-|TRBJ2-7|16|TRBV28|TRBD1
TGTGCCAGCAGTCTCCCCGGACAGGGGGCCCCTTACGAGCAGTACTTC
CASSLPGQGAPYEQYF
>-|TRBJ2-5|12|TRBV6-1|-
TGTGCCAGCACACTCATCCAAGAGACCCAGTACTTC
CASTLIQETQYF
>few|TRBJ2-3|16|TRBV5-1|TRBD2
TGCGCCAGCAGCTTTTATGGCGGGAGGAACACAGATACGCAGTATTTT
CASSFYGGRNTDTQYF
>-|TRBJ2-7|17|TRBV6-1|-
TGTGCCAGCAGCGAAAAAGGGGCGACATTCGGGGGCTACGAGCAGTACTTC
CASSEKGATFGGYEQYF
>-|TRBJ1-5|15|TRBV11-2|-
TGTGCCAGCAGCGCAACAGGGAACGGCAATCAGCCCCAGCATTTT
CASSATGNGNQPQHF
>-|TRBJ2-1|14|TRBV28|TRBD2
TGTGCCAGCCTACTAGCGGGGCGTACAAATGAGCAGTTCTTC
CASLLAGRTNEQFF
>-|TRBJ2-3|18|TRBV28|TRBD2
TGTGCCAGCAGTTCATTCTTGCGGACTAGCGGGGGCACAGATACGCAGTATTTT
CASSSFLRTSGGTDTQYF
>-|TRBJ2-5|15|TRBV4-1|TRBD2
TGCGCCAGCAGCCAAGGGACTAGCCTCCAAGAGACCCAGTACTTC
CASSQGTSLQETQYF
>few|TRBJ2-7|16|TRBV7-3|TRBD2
TGTGCCAGCAGCTTATGGGAGGGGCCCGCTTCGGGCGAGCAGTACTTC
CASSLWEGPASGEQYF
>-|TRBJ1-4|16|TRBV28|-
TGTGCCAGCAGTTCCCCCCAGGGGACGACTAATGAAAAACTGTTTTTT
CASSSPQGTTNEKLFF
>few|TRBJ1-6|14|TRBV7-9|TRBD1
TGTGCCAGCACCAACAGGGGGCTCGGCTCACCCCTCCACTTT
CASTNRGLGSPLHF
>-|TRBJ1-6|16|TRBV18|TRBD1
TGTGCCAGCTCACCGGCGGGACAGGGGGCCGGGTCACCCCTCCACTTT
CASSPAGQGAGSPLHF
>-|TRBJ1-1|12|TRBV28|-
TGTGCCAGCAGTTTCCTGCGGGTTGAAGCTTTCTTT
CASSFLRVEAFF